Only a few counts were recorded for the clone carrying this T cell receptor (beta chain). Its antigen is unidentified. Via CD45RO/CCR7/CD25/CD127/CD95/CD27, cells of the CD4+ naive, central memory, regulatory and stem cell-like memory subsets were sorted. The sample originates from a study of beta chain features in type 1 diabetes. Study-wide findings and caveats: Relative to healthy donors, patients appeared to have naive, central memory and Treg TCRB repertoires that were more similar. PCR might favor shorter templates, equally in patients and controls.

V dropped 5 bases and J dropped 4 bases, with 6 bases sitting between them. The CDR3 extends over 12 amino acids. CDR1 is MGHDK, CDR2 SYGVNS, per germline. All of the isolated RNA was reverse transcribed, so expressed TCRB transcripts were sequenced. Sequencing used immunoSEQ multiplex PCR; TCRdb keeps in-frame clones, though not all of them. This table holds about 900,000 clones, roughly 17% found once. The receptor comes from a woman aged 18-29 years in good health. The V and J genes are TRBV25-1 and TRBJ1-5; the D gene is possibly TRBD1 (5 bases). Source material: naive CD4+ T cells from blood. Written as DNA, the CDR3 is TGTGCCAGCAGTCAGGGAAATCAGCCCCAGCATTTT. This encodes CASSQGNQPQHF.